This TCR beta chain was identified during a study of vaccination and CD4 T cells after COVID-19. Broader study findings: Researchers report that a median 86.3% of reactive clones in convalescent patients surfaced only post-vaccination.

The treatment denotes: roughly 10-day PBMC culture with coronavirus spike peptide pools or control peptides (ViraFEST assay). This clonotype was picked up a small number of times. Its antigen is currently unknown. With the Oncomine TCR Beta short-read assay, DNA from cultured CD4+ T cells was sequenced. TCRdb reanalysed the PCR reads using MiXCR and keeps one entry per CDR3 protein. Seen here are 15,000 to 20,000 distinct CDR3 sequences, approximately 47% observed once, and the top ten hold over 15%. The CDR3 spans 16 residues. CDR1 and CDR2 from the germline V gene are MGHDK and SYGVNS. The V gene end was trimmed by 0 bases and the J gene end by 4 bases; junction bases not matched to a gene: 3.

Sequencing used CD4+ T cells from blood, cultured in vitro, obtained before SARS-CoV-2 vaccination. The V and J genes are TRBV25-1 and TRBJ2-2; 9 bases agree with TRBD1. The TCR was taken from a human donor who received a COVID-19 vaccine. CDR3 region: CASSEYGTGSTGELFF. CDR3 nucleotides: TGTGCCAGCAGTGAATACGGGACAGGGAGCACCGGGGAGCTGTTTTTT. The full variable domain, completed using reference TRBV25-1 and TRBJ2-2, is EADIYQTPRYLVIGTGKKITLECSQTMGHDKMYWYQQDPGMELHLIHYSYGVNSTEKGDLSSESTVSRIRTEHFPLTLESARPSHTSQYLCASSEYGTGSTGELFFGEGSRLTVL.